These 4 T cell receptor beta chains were sequenced from one sample in a study of early T cells in non-severe SARS-CoV-2 infection. One entry per CDR3 protein, called by TCRdb with MiXCR from the 5' RACE reads. The profile shows roughly 69,000 distinct CDR3 sequences, 10% of them singletons. The sequencing used whole blood, collected at baseline. Receptors were obtained from an adult who was a healthcare worker with PCR-confirmed SARS-CoV-2 infection or an uninfected control (not recorded which).

This clonotype was observed at least ten times. The chain employs TRBV12-3 or TRBV12-4 and TRBJ2-5; D unresolved. The CDR3 is made up of 11 amino acids. Trimming cost V 4 bases and J 5 bases, with 5 bases left between them. CDR3 sequence (DNA): TGTGCCAGCAGTTCCAGGGAGACCCAGTACTTC. This codes for CASSSRETQYF.

This clonotype has a handful of counts. The rearrangement uses TRBV28 and TRBJ2-3; no definite D call. This CDR3 contains 12 residues. The germline CDR1 and CDR2 sequences are MDHEN and SYDVKM. With 3 bases removed from V and 2 bases from J, the gap between germline ends came to 3 bases. Here the CDR3 reads CASSLATDTQYF. CDR3 sequence (DNA): TGTGCCAGCAGTTTGGCCACAGATACGCAGTATTTT.

This clonotype was counted only a few times. The chain is built from TRBV19 and TRBJ2-4; a possible D gene is TRBD1 (6 bases). Germline assignment: CDR1 LNHDA and CDR2 SQIVND (reference sequence). The CDR3 contains 13 residues. With 5 bases removed from V and 8 bases from J, the gap between germline ends came to 13 bases. The CDR3 region is CASSEQQGYIQYF. In DNA form, the CDR3 reads TGTGCCAGTAGTGAACAACAGGGATACATTCAGTACTTC. Combining the CDR3 with reference TRBV19 and TRBJ2-4 gives the whole variable domain DGGITQSPKYLFRKEGQNVTLSCEQNLNHDAMYWYRQDPGQGLRLIYYSQIVNDFQKGDIAEGYSVSREKKESFPLTVTSAQKNPTAFYLCASSEQQGYIQYFGAGTRLSVL.

This clonotype was observed at least ten times. V is TRBV1 and J is TRBJ2-7. TRBV1 represents a pseudogene. The CDR3 has 13 amino acids. CDR3 amino acids: CTSSQAGSYEQYF. DNA of the CDR3: TGCACCAGCAGCCAAGCGGGCAGTTACGAGCAGTACTTC.